This record concerns one T cell receptor beta chain sequence. The entry originates in a study of blood T cell repertoires in COVID-19. Looking at the study overall: Sources were T cells, B-cell-depleted T cells, or PBMCs; the material itself was cDNA or gDNA.

This CDR3 spans 17 amino acids. A Seattle source enrolled patients during active infection and followed them longitudinally. The data were produced by immunoSEQ multiplex PCR, yet TCRdb's version contains in-frame clones alone and is incomplete. The repertoire holds around 230,000 clones, with 80% to 90% as singletons. Specimen: peripheral blood. This clonotype was sampled from a middle-aged man with COVID-19, enrolled during active disease. This chain joins TRBV21-1 and TRBJ2-7; TRBD2 is taken as the D call from the table, unchecked against the DNA. TRBV21-1 is assigned pseudogene status. Here the CDR3 DNA reads TGTGCCAGCAGCAACCGACTAGCGGGAGCCTCCTCCTACGAGCAGTACTTC. Translation: CASSNRLAGASSYEQYF.